The 14 T cell receptor beta chains listed next were all sequenced from one sample in a study of T-cell reconstitution after alpha-beta-depleted transplantation in children. Unique molecular identifiers were incorporated during preparation of the TCRbeta library. TCRdb reanalysed the PCR reads using MiXCR and keeps one entry per CDR3 protein. The profile shows about 980,000 distinct CDR3 sequences, less than 30% of them singletons. The specimen comprised PBMCs, mostly from graft donor cells, sampled 360 days after TCRalphabeta/CD19-depleted stem cell transplant. All receptors derive from a boy younger than two who had a stem cell transplant for SCID, so the T cells may come from the graft donor.

This sequence joins TRBV15 and TRBJ1-6; unclear D gene. Per germline, CDR1 LNHNV and CDR2 YYDKDF (reference sequence). The CDR3 extends over 14 amino acids. V was pared by 0 bases and J by 7 bases, with 7 bases between. DNA for the CDR3: TGTGCCACCAGCAGAGATGCGGGGAATTCACCCCTCCACTTT. Its translation: CATSRDAGNSPLHF.

This clonotype was observed a few times. The gene calls are TRBV5-6 and TRBJ2-5, with 9 nucleotides matching TRBD2. Germline-derived CDR1 and CDR2 are SGHDT and YYEEEE. The CDR3 loop spans 16 amino acids. The J segment lost 2 bases and the V segment lost 2 bases, leaving 7 bases of the junction unmatched. CDR3 sequence (DNA): TGTGCCAGCAGCTTCCGACTAAGCGGGGGGCAAGAGACCCAGTACTTC. It specifies CASSFRLSGGQETQYF.

J is TRBJ2-3 and V is TRBV27, with a possible D match to TRBD2 (6 bases). Germline V gene lookup returns CDR1 MNHEY and CDR2 SMNVEV (reference sequence). This CDR3 contains 15 residues. V lost 1 base and J 0 bases, leaving 8 bases between the germline ends. The CDR3 nucleotides read TGTGCCAGCAGTTTATTTGCGGGGAGCACAGATACGCAGTATTTT. It is translated as CASSLFAGSTDTQYF.

This clonotype has more than one count but fewer than ten. The chain uses TRBV12-3 or TRBV12-4 and TRBJ1-2, with TRBD1 matching 9 bases. CDR3 length equals 13 residues. Trimming at V came to 5 bases and at J to 8 bases, leaving 6 bases not matched to a gene. The CDR3 sequence is CASSVTGGKGYTF. The CDR3 coding sequence is TGTGCCAGCAGTGTAACAGGGGGCAAGGGCTACACCTTC.

This clonotype occurred a few times. This chain links TRBV20-1 with TRBJ1-4; D unclear. V lost 6 bases and J 7 bases, leaving 6 bases between the germline ends. The CDR3 covers 10 residues. The germline V gene encodes CDR1 DFQATT and CDR2 SNEGSKA (reference sequence). Written as DNA, the CDR3 is TGCAGTGCCAGGAGTGAAAAACTGTTTTTT. Protein sequence: CSARSEKLFF.

The chain combines TRBV7-3 with TRBJ2-2, with 7 bases matching TRBD1. Germline CDR1 reads SGHTA; CDR2 reads FQGTGA. V shed 4 bases, J shed 6 bases, and the junction held 5 bases outside the gene matches. The CDR3 consists of 14 residues. The CDR3 region is CASSSGQTPGELFF. The CDR3 DNA follows: TGTGCCAGCAGCTCGGGACAGACTCCCGGGGAGCTGTTTTTT.

The chain combines TRBV7-2 with TRBJ2-2; D assignment may be TRBD1 or TRBD2 (5 bases each). Trimming cost V 5 bases and J 3 bases, with 10 bases left between them. The CDR3 covers 14 residues. CDR1 and CDR2 from the germline V gene are SGHTA and FQGNSA. CDR3 in DNA: TGTGCCAGCAGCCCGGGACCGCACACCGGGGAGCTGTTTTTT. Translated: CASSPGPHTGELFF.

The chain uses TRBV4-3 and TRBJ2-2; 9 bases fit TRBD1. The CDR3 consists of 14 residues. With V trimmed by 6 bases and J by 8 bases, 7 bases remained unmatched. The germline gives CDR1 LGHNA, CDR2 YSLEER. The DNA for the CDR3 is TGCGCCAGCAGTCACGGACAGGGGAGGGGGGAGCTGTTTTTT. Translated: CASSHGQGRGELFF.

The V gene is TRBV4-1, the J gene TRBJ2-5, with 11 bases lining up with TRBD2. The CDR3 spans 16 residues. With V trimmed by 4 bases and J by 4 bases, 8 bases remained unmatched. Germline CDR1 and CDR2: MGHRA and YSYEKL. CDR3 nucleotides: TGCGCCAGCAGCCCGGTCCCCGGGACTAGCGGAGAGACCCAGTACTTC. This gives the protein CASSPVPGTSGETQYF.

V gene TRBV12-3 or TRBV12-4 combines with J gene TRBJ2-7; 8 bases fit TRBD2. The trim removed 5 bases at V and 3 bases at J, leaving 15 bases unmatched. The CDR3 sequence is 17 residues long. The CDR3 here is CASSGRGGGESFYEQYF. The CDR3 DNA reads as TGTGCCAGCAGTGGCCGGGGGGGAGGGGAATCCTTCTACGAGCAGTACTTC.

This chain uses TRBV9 with TRBJ2-5; D is uncertain. CDR1 SGDLS and CDR2 YYNGEE come from the germline V gene. The length of the CDR3 is 13 residues. Deletions cut 0 bases from V and 5 bases from J, with 8 bases between. CDR3 residues: CASSVESWETQYF. CDR3 nucleotides: TGTGCCAGCAGCGTAGAGTCATGGGAGACCCAGTACTTC.

CDR3 in DNA: TGCAGTGCTAGAGGGTCTAGGATTGGACAGGGCTCCTACGAGCAGTACTTC. Protein product: CSARGSRIGQGSYEQYF. The chain employs TRBV20-1 and TRBJ2-7; 8 bases fit TRBD1. Germline loops: CDR1 DFQATT, CDR2 SNEGSKA (reference sequence). The CDR3 is 17 amino acids. The junction had 11 bases not matched to a gene; V was cut back by 1 base and J by 0 bases.

There are a few counts of this clonotype. V usage is TRBV29-1 and J usage is TRBJ2-5; tentative D call: TRBD1 (8 bases). The CDR3 is 19 amino acids. The V end was cut by 1 base, the J end by 1 base, with 25 bases between. Germline values: CDR1 SQVTM, CDR2 ANQGSEA. The CDR3 is CSVEAVAPWTGRAQETQYF. The DNA of the CDR3 is TGCAGCGTTGAAGCGGTCGCCCCATGGACAGGGAGGGCCCAAGAGACCCAGTACTTC.

This clonotype was counted between two and nine times. This sequence joins TRBV4-1 and TRBJ2-7; D perhaps matches TRBD2 (6 bases). CDR1 MGHRA and CDR2 YSYEKL come from the germline V gene. The V end was cut by 1 base, the J end by 2 bases, with 12 bases between. This CDR3 has 15 amino acids. The DNA for the CDR3 is TGCGCCAGCAGCCAAGGGGACTCGTTCACCTACGAGCAGTACTTC. It specifies CASSQGDSFTYEQYF.